The 4 T cell receptor beta chains below come from one sample, sequenced in a study of cytomegalovirus exposure and HLA in healthy donors (dated by TCRdb to 2017 to 2019). The library was generated by the immunoSEQ multiplex PCR assay. A mixture of 60 forward primers for TCR Vbeta segments and 13 reverse primers for TCR Jbeta segments was used in the multiplex PCR. TCRdb stores this immuneACCESS table with in-frame sequences only. Part of the clones is absent; in the studies checked, under half of the shortfall reflects unresolved V genes, and no reason is known for the rest. This sample lists 100,000 to 120,000 clones; 65% to 85% were detected once. The ten largest make up approximately 2.7% of the sample. Sequenced material: PBMCs. These receptors all come from a woman aged 18-29 years in good health and CMV-seronegative.

V usage is TRBV9 and J usage is TRBJ2-1; the D gene is possibly TRBD2 (6 bases). Between the trimmed V and J ends, which lost 0 bases and 4 bases, there was a span of 11 bases. CDR3 length: 15 residues. Germline lookup yields CDR1 SGDLS and CDR2 YYNGEE. The CDR3, as DNA: TGTGCCAGCAGCGTAGTTAGCGGCCAATACAATGAGCAGTTCTTC. Its translation: CASSVVSGQYNEQFF.

CDR3 DNA: TGTGCTAGTGGATCCGACGGGTTTTTCTATGGCTACACCTTC. It codes for CASGSDGFFYGYTF. V gene TRBV12-5 combines with J gene TRBJ1-2; no reliable D call. The CDR3 is 14 residues long. V was cut by 6 bases and J by 4 bases, with 15 bases left in between. The germline V gene encodes CDR1 LGHNT and CDR2 FRNRAP.

This clone was seen only once. The chain is built from TRBV6-5 and TRBJ1-6; D unclear. Germline V gives CDR1 MNHEY, CDR2 SVGAGI. V dropped 4 bases and J dropped 7 bases, with 14 bases sitting between them. The CDR3 runs 15 residues. CDR3 protein: CASSSEGLINSPLHF. The DNA for the CDR3 is TGTGCCAGCAGTTCTGAGGGCCTCATAAATTCACCCCTCCACTTT.

This clone was found a few times. In the same sample, other DNA sequences code for this CDR3. CDR3: CAISDSNYGYTF. In DNA, the CDR3 is TGTGCCATCAGTGACAGTAACTATGGCTACACCTTC. The genes are TRBV10-3 and TRBJ1-2; no definite D call. Germline V gene data show CDR1 as ENHRY and CDR2 as SYGVKD. The CDR3 is 12 amino acids. The V end was cut by 3 bases, the J end by 1 base, with 3 bases between.